One sample yielded the 5 T cell receptor beta chains listed below, sequenced in a study of blood T cell repertoires in COVID-19. Only in-frame clones appear in the TCRdb table, and some are missing; sequencing was by immunoSEQ multiplex PCR. The table records about 670,000 clones, around 89% of them present only once. Sequenced sample: peripheral blood. The receptors were sampled from a woman aged 18 to 35 with acute or convalescent COVID-19.

The chain joins TRBV9 to TRBJ2-7, with 7 bases aligning to TRBD2. This CDR3 spans 15 amino acids. The V and J ends lost 4 bases and 2 bases, in that order; junction bases with no gene match: 9. Germline CDR1 is SGDLS and CDR2 is YYNGEE. As DNA, the CDR3 is TGTGCCAGCAGCCCCCCCGCGAGCGGGGCCTACGAGCAGTACTTC. Translated: CASSPPASGAYEQYF.

The V gene is TRBV7-9, the J gene TRBJ1-4; a weak D match, TRBD1 (6 bases). Germline V gene data show CDR1 as SEHNR and CDR2 as FQNEAQ (reference sequence). V lost 1 base, J lost 7 bases, and 13 bases lay in between. The CDR3 covers 15 residues. The CDR3, as DNA: TGTGCCAGCAGCTTAGGTCCGACAGGTAGTGAAAAACTGTTTTTT. Its protein is CASSLGPTGSEKLFF.

This clone has just a few counts. This chain links TRBV4-1 with TRBJ1-2; D is unclear. Trimming left V 0 bases short and J 6 bases short, with 8 bases between. CDR3 size: 13 residues. CDR1 and CDR2 from the germline V gene are MGHRA and YSYEKL. The CDR3, as DNA: TGCGCCAGCAGCCAAGAAACTGATGATGGCTACACCTTC. This gives the protein CASSQETDDGYTF.

The chain couples TRBV5-6 to TRBJ1-1, with 9 positions matching TRBD1. The CDR3 consists of 14 residues. Losses at the gene ends were 4 bases for V and 6 bases for J; bases not matched to a gene: 7. Germline CDR1 reads SGHDT; CDR2 reads YYEEEE. The CDR3: CASSRTGEIAEAFF. The CDR3 DNA reads as TGTGCCAGCAGCAGGACAGGGGAAATCGCTGAAGCTTTCTTT.

This clone was seen only once. The chain joins TRBV24-1 to TRBJ2-3; 7 bases are a match to TRBD2. From germline, CDR1 is KGHDR and CDR2 SFDVKD. The V gene end was trimmed by 3 bases and the J gene end by 5 bases; junction bases not matched to a gene: 7. This CDR3 is 15 amino acids long. The CDR3 DNA reads as TGTGCCACCAGTGATCTTCCGGGGGGAAAAGATACGCAGTATTTT. This translates into CATSDLPGGKDTQYF.